This T cell receptor (beta chain) emerged from a study of T-cell reconstitution after alpha-beta-depleted transplantation in children. This CDR3 spans 13 amino acids. V lost 10 bases, J lost 4 bases, and 14 bases lay in between. This clonotype appeared a few times. Unique molecular identifiers were used in preparing the TCRbeta library. TCRdb redid the calling of the PCR reads with MiXCR, one entry per CDR3 protein. The data contain roughly 400,000 distinct CDR3 sequences, 43% of them singletons. The J gene is TRBJ1-5, the V gene TRBV23-1; D possibly corresponds to TRBD1 (6 bases). TRBV23-1 is filed as an ORF, its function uncertain. Sequences were derived from PBMCs, sampled before TCRalphabeta/CD19-depleted stem cell transplant. The TCR was taken from a girl aged 2-10 years with aplastic anemia, due to receive a stem cell transplant. The CDR3: CAINREANQPQHF. Written as DNA, the CDR3 is TGCGCCATTAACAGGGAGGCGAATCAGCCCCAGCATTTT.